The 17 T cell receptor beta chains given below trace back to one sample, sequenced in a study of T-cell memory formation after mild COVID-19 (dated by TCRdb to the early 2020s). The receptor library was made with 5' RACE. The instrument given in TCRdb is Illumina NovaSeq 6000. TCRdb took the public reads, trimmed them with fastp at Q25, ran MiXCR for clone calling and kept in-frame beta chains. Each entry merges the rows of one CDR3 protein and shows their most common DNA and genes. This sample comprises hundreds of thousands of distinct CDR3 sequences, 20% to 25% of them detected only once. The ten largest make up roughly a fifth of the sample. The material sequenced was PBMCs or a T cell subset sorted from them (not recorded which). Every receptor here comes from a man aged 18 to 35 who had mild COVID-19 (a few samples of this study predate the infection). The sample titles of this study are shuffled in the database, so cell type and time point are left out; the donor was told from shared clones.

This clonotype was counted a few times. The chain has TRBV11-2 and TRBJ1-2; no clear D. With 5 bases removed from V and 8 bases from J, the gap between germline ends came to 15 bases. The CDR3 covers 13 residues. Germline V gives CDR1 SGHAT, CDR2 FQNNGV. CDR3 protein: CASSPQEYRGYTF. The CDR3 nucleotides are TGTGCCAGCAGCCCCCAGGAGTACCGCGGCTACACCTTC.

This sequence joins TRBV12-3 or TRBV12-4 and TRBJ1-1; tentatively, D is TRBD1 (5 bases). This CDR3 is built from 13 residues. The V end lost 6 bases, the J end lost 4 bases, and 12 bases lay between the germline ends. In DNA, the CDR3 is TGTGCCAGCAGGCTTACGGGGGGCACTGAAGCTTTCTTT. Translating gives CASRLTGGTEAFF.

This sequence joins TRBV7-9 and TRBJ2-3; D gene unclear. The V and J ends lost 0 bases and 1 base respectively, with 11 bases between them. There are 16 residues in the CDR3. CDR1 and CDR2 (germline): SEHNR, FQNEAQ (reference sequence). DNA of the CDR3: TGTGCCAGCAGCTTAGCGCCGTTTGGCGGCACAGATACGCAGTATTTT. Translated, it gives CASSLAPFGGTDTQYF. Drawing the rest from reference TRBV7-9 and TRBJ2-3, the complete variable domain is DTGVSQNPRHKITKRGQNVTFRCDPISEHNRLYWYRQTLGQGPEFLTYFQNEAQLEKSRLLSDRFSAERPKGSFSTLEIQRTEQGDSAMYLCASSLAPFGGTDTQYFGPGTRLTVL.

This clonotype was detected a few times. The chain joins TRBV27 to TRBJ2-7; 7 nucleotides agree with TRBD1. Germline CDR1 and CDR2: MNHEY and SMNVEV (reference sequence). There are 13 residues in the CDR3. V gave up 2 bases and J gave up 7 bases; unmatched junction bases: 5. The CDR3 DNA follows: TGTGCCAGCAGTTTAGGACAGGTCCAAGAGCAGTACTTC. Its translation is CASSLGQVQEQYF.

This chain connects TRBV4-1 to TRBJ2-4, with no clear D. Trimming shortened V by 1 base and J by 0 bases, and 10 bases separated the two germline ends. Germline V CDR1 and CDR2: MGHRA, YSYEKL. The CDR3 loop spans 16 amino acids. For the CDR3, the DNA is TGCGCCAGCAGCCAAGGGCGTGAGCTAGCCAAAAACATTCAGTACTTC. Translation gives CASSQGRELAKNIQYF.

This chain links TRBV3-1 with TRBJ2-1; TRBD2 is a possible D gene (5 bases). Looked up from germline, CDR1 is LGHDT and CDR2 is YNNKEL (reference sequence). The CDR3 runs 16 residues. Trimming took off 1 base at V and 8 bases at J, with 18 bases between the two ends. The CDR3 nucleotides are TGTGCCAGCAGCCAAGTTCCGGGGTCCCAAGGCTATGAGCAGTTCTTC. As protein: CASSQVPGSQGYEQFF.

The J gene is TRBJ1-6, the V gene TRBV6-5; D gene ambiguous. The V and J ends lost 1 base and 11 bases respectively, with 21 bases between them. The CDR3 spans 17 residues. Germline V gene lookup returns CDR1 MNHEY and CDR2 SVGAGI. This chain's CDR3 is CASSYLTGVRKRAPLHF. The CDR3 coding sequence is TGTGCCAGCAGTTACTTGACGGGTGTGAGGAAGAGGGCACCCCTCCACTTT.

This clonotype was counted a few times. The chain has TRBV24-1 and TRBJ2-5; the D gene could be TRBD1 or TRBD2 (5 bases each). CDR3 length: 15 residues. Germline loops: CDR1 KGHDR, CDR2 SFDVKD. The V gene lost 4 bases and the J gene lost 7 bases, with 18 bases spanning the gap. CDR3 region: CATSDPGTATGTQYF. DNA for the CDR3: TGTGCCACCAGTGACCCCGGGACGGCGACGGGGACCCAGTACTTC.

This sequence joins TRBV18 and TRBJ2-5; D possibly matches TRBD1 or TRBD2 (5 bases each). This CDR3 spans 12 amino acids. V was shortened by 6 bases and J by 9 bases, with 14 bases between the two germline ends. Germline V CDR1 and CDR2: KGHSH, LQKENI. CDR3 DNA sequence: TGTGCCAGCTCGGCGGCGGTGGGGGCCCAGTACTTC. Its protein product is CASSAAVGAQYF. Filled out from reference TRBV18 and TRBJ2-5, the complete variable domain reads NAGVMQNPRHLVRRRGQEARLRCSPMKGHSHVYWYRQLPEEGLKFMVYLQKENIIDESGMPKERFSAEFPKEGPSILRIQQVVRGDSAAYFCASSAAVGAQYFGPGTRLLVL.

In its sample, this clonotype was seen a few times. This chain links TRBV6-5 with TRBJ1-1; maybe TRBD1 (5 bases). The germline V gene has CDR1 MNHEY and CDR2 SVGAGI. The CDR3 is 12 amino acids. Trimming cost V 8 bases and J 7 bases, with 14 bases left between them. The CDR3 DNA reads TGTGCCAGCCATTCAGGGCGGGGTGAAGCTTTCTTT. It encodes CASHSGRGEAFF.

The CDR3 bases are TGTGCCAGCGGGCCTGGATATAGCAATCAGCCCCAGCATTTT. Translation gives CASGPGYSNQPQHF. V usage is TRBV27 and J usage is TRBJ1-5; D remains unclear. Germline CDR1 is MNHEY and CDR2 is SMNVEV (reference sequence). There are 14 residues in the CDR3. Deletions cut 8 bases from V and 0 bases from J, with 11 bases between.

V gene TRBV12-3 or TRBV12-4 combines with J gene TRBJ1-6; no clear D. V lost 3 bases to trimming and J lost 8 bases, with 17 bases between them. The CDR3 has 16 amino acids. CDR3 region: CASSFGRRKADSPLHF. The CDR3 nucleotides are TGTGCCAGCAGTTTTGGGCGGCGAAAAGCAGATTCACCCCTCCACTTT.

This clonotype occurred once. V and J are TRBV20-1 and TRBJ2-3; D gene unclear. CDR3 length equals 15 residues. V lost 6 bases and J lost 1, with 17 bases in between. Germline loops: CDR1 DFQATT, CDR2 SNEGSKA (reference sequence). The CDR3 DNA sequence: TGCAGTGCGCCCTCGGTGGGCGTAGGCACAGATACGCAGTATTTT. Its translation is CSAPSVGVGTDTQYF.

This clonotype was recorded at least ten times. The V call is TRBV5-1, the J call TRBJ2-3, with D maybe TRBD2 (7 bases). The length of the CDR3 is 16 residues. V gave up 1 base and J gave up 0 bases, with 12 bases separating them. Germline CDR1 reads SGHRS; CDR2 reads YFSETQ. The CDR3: CASSLIGGPSTDTQYF. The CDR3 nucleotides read TGCGCCAGCAGCTTGATCGGGGGGCCTAGCACAGATACGCAGTATTTT. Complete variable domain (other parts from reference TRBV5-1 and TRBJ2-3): KAGVTQTPRYLIKTRGQQVTLSCSPISGHRSVSWYQQTPGQGLQFLFEYFSETQRNKGNFPGRFSGRQFSNSRSEMNVSTLELGDSALYLCASSLIGGPSTDTQYFGPGTRLTVL.

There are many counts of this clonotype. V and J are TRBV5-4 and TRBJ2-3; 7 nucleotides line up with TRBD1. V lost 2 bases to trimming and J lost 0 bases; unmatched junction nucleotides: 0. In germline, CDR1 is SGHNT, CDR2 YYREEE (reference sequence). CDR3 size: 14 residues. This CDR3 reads CASSLQGSTDTQYF. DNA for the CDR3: TGTGCCAGCAGCTTACAGGGGAGCACAGATACGCAGTATTTT.

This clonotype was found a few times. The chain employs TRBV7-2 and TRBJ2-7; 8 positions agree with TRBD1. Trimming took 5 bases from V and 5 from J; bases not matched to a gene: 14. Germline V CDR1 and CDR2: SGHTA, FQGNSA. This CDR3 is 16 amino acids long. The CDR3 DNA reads TGTGCCAGCAGCCCCGCACCGGACAGGGAGAGGCACGAGCAGTACTTC. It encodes CASSPAPDRERHEQYF.

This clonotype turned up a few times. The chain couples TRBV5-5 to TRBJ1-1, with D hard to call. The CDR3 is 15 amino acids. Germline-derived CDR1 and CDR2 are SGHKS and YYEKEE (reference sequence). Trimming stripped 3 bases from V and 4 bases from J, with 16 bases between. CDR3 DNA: TGTGCCAGCAGCTCGGACCGACCTTGGGGCACTGAAGCTTTCTTT. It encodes CASSSDRPWGTEAFF.